This T cell receptor (beta chain) was identified during a study of blood T cells in healthy people across ages. Donors were systemically healthy Caucasian individuals from Russia aged about 6 to 100 years. A remark on this clonotype: Relative to the germline gene, one junction end is altered; a read error may explain this.

The CDR3 length is 14 residues. Germline V gene sequence: CDR1 SGHTA, CDR2 FQGNSA. A second PCR, run for roughly 7 to 11 cycles, used a sample-barcoded 5' primer plus a J-beta primer mix. One entry per CDR3 protein, called by TCRdb with MiXCR from the 5' RACE reads. The table has roughly 1,700,000 distinct CDR3 sequences, about 28% seen once. The sample consisted of blood. The clonotype was recovered from a woman aged 30 to 39 in good health. The chain combines TRBV7-2 with TRBJ2-4, with D hard to call. The J call may be incorrect, as the DNA end agrees better with TRBJ2-7. The CDR3 DNA is TGTGCCAGCGGCTTGGTGCAGCTTTACGACGAGCAGTACTTC. Translation gives CASGLVQLYDEQYF.